This is a list of T cell receptor beta chains from one sample in a study of blood T cells in healthy people across ages. Via MiXCR, TCRdb re-called the 5' RACE reads, giving one row per CDR3 protein. The data hold almost 800,000 distinct CDR3 sequences, with 58% observed a single time. Sequencing used blood. Every receptor here comes from a man aged 25-45 years in good health. Both conserved end residues are part of each CDR3. The D gene is left open where the match is weak. Not all rows give a size; the values are once, few, many and, for expanded clones, a class.

-,-,TRBV4-2,TRBJ1-5,CASSHSNGANQPQHF,TGTGCCAGCAGCCACTCCAATGGGGCGAATCAGCCCCAGCATTTT
few,-,TRBV29-1,TRBJ2-7,CSVELDTPEQYF,TGCAGCGTTGAGTTGGACACCCCAGAGCAGTACTTC
-,-,TRBV4-1,TRBJ2-7,CASSARAEQYF,TGTGCCAGCAGCGCGCGGGCGGAGCAGTACTTC
-,-,TRBV12-3/TRBV12-4,TRBJ1-1,CASSPIMGGNTEAFF,TGTGCCAGCAGCCCCATCATGGGAGGGAACACTGAAGCTTTCTTT
-,-,TRBV7-2,TRBJ2-1,CASSLRASAYEQFF,TGTGCCAGCAGCCTTAGGGCTAGCGCCTATGAGCAGTTCTTC
few,-,TRBV7-2,TRBJ1-4,CASSLRARGGREKLFF,TGTGCCAGCAGCTTAAGGGCCCGGGGAGGGCGTGAAAAACTGTTTTTT
-,-,TRBV7-8,TRBJ1-6,CASSLISYNSPLHF,TGTGCCAGCAGCTTAATCAGTTATAATTCACCCCTCCACTTT
-,-,TRBV7-2,TRBJ1-1,CASSPAVEGNTEAFF,TGTGCCAGCAGCCCGGCGGTGGAGGGGAACACTGAAGCTTTCTTT
-,-,TRBV3-1,TRBJ1-1,CASSQAGGAFF,TGTGCCAGCAGCCAGGCTGGAGGCGCTTTCTTT
-,TRBD2,TRBV20-1,TRBJ2-3,CSARGTSGASDTQYF,TGCAGTGCTAGAGGGACTAGCGGGGCGTCAGATACGCAGTATTTT
-,-,TRBV6-6,TRBJ2-1,CASSYNRDIPSNEQFF,TGTGCCAGCAGTTACAACCGGGACATCCCGAGCAATGAGCAGTTCTTC
-,-,TRBV21-1,TRBJ2-5,CASSTGGQGNRETQYF,TGTGCCAGCAGCACCGGCGGACAGGGAAATCGTGAGACCCAGTACTTC
-,TRBD1,TRBV6-1,TRBJ2-7,CASTRVGQGVSYEQYF,TGTGCCAGCACCCGAGTTGGACAGGGGGTCTCATACGAGCAGTACTTC
few,-,TRBV20-1,TRBJ2-1,CSARGPPSMRSDNEQFF,TGCAGTGCTAGAGGCCCTCCGTCTATGCGGTCAGACAATGAGCAGTTCTTC
-,TRBD1,TRBV12-3/TRBV12-4,TRBJ2-7,CASRGTGLYEQYF,TGTGCCAGCAGGGGGACAGGTCTCTACGAGCAGTACTTC
few,-,TRBV18,TRBJ1-5,CASSDSVQPQHF,TGTGCCAGCTCGGACAGTGTGCAGCCCCAGCATTTT
-,TRBD1,TRBV6-6,TRBJ2-7,CASSPRGQIYEQYF,TGTGCCAGCAGTCCCCGGGGACAGATATACGAGCAGTACTTC
few,-,TRBV27,TRBJ2-7,CASSVGVGLEQYF,TGTGCCAGCAGTGTAGGGGTAGGGCTCGAGCAGTACTTC
-,-,TRBV6-1,TRBJ1-5,CASTAWGSNQPQHF,TGTGCCAGCACCGCCTGGGGAAGTAATCAGCCCCAGCATTTT
-,TRBD1,TRBV4-2,TRBJ1-6,CASSQVDRADNSPLHF,TGTGCCAGCAGCCAAGTGGACAGGGCTGATAATTCACCCCTCCACTTT
-,TRBD1,TRBV27,TRBJ1-2,CASNPTGSNYGYTF,TGTGCCAGCAACCCGACAGGGTCTAACTATGGCTACACCTTC
once,TRBD1,TRBV5-1,TRBJ1-2,CASSTGQGASGYGYTF,TGCGCCAGCAGCACAGGACAGGGGGCTTCCGGCTATGGCTACACCTTC
-,-,TRBV7-2,TRBJ2-1,CASSQQGGSNEQFF,TGTGCCAGCTCCCAGCAGGGGGGGTCGAATGAGCAGTTCTTC
-,-,TRBV4-1,TRBJ2-1,CASSTGRGEQFF,TGCGCCAGCAGTACAGGACGGGGGGAGCAGTTCTTC
-,TRBD2,TRBV7-2,TRBJ2-3,CASSLASGGGTDTQYF,TGTGCCAGCAGCTTAGCCAGCGGGGGGGGCACAGATACGCAGTATTTT
few,TRBD1,TRBV27,TRBJ2-6,CASSDRAGANVLTF,TGTGCCAGCAGTGACAGGGCTGGGGCCAACGTCCTGACTTTC
-,-,TRBV24-1,TRBJ2-5,CATSEATSFQETQYF,TGTGCCACCAGTGAGGCCACTAGCTTCCAAGAGACCCAGTACTTC
-,TRBD1,TRBV20-1,TRBJ1-4,CSADGTAATNEKLFF,TGCAGTGCTGACGGGACAGCTGCAACTAATGAAAAACTGTTTTTT
-,TRBD1,TRBV6-2/TRBV6-3,TRBJ1-1,CASSYPGQGASLTEAFF,TGTGCCAGCAGTTACCCGGGACAGGGGGCATCCTTAACTGAAGCTTTCTTT
once,-,TRBV6-5,TRBJ1-2,CASSYQHPGTRIYGYTF,TGTGCCAGCAGTTACCAACACCCCGGGACAAGAATCTATGGCTACACCTTC
-,TRBD2,TRBV29-1,TRBJ2-7,CSAPPPGAPSGLYNEQYF,TGCAGCGCTCCCCCTCCGGGGGCTCCTAGCGGGTTATACAATGAGCAGTACTTC
-,TRBD2,TRBV12-3/TRBV12-4,TRBJ2-2,CASSVPGTSTGELFF,TGTGCCAGCAGTGTCCCCGGGACTAGCACCGGGGAGCTGTTTTTT
-,-,TRBV12-3/TRBV12-4,TRBJ1-5,CASSFGRREGNQPQHF,TGTGCCAGCAGTTTCGGGCGCAGGGAGGGCAATCAGCCCCAGCATTTT
once,-,TRBV13,TRBJ2-5,CASSYTGEAETQYF,TGTGCCAGCAGCTACACAGGGGAGGCAGAGACCCAGTACTTC
-,-,TRBV27,TRBJ2-1,CASSLGREAHRGEQFF,TGTGCCAGCAGTTTGGGGCGGGAGGCCCACAGGGGTGAGCAGTTCTTC